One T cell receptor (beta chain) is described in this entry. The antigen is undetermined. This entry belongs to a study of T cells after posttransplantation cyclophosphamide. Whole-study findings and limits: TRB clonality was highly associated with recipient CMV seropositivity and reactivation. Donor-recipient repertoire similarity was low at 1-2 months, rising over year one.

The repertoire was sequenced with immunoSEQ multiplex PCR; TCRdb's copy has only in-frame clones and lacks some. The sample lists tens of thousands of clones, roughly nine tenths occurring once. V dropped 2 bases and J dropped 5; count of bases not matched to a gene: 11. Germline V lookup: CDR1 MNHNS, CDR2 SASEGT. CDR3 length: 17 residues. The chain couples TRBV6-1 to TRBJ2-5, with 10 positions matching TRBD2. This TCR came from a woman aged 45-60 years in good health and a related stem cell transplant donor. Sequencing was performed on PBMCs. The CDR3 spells CASSEPREREGRETQYF. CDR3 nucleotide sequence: TGTGCCAGCAGTGAACCCAGGGAGCGGGAGGGCCGGGAGACCCAGTACTTC.